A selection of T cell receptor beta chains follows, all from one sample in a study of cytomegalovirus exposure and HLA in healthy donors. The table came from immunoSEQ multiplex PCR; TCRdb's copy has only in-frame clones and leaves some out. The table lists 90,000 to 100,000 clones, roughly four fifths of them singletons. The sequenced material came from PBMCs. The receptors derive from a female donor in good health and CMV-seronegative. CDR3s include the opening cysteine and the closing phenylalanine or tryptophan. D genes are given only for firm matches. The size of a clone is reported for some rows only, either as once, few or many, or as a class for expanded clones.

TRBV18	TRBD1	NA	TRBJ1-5	CASSPYRDRGYLPQHF	TGTGCCAGCTCACCTTACCGGGACAGGGGTTATCTGCCCCAGCATTTT
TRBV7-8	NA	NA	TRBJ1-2	CASSLFVGAQGYTF	TGTGCCAGCAGCTTATTTGTGGGGGCGCAAGGCTACACCTTC
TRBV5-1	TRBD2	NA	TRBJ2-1	CASSSGTSGGADEQFF	TGCGCCAGCAGCTCCGGGACTAGCGGGGGGGCCGATGAGCAGTTCTTC
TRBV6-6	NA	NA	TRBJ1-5	CASSNPGGNQPQHF	TGTGCCAGCAGCAACCCGGGGGGCAATCAGCCCCAGCATTTT
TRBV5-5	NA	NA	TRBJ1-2	CASSLRGDLNNYGYTF	TGTGCCAGCAGCCTCCGGGGGGATCTTAATAACTATGGCTACACCTTC
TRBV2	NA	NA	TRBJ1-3	CASSEPYSGNTIYF	TGTGCCAGCAGTGAACCCTACTCTGGAAACACCATATATTTT
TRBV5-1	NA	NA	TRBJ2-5	CASSFRDIQETQYF	TGCGCCAGCAGCTTCCGGGACATCCAAGAGACCCAGTACTTC
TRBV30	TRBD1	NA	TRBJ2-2	CAWIARTGYTGELFF	TGTGCCTGGATCGCCCGGACAGGGTACACCGGGGAGCTGTTTTTT
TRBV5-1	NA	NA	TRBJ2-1	CASSLELASYNEQFF	TGCGCCAGCAGCTTGGAGCTAGCGTCATACAATGAGCAGTTCTTC
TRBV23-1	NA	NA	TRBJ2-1	CASSQSGARGYNEQFF	TGCGCCAGCAGTCAATCGGGGGCAAGGGGGTACAATGAGCAGTTCTTC
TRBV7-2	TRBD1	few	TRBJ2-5	CASSLLYRGETQYF	TGTGCCAGCAGCTTACTCTACAGGGGGGAGACCCAGTACTTC
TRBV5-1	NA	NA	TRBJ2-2	CASSSPGAGELFF	TGCGCCAGCAGCTCCCCAGGGGCCGGGGAGCTGTTTTTT
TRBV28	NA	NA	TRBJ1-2	CASWTGTSPLYTF	TGTGCCAGTTGGACCGGGACATCCCCCCTCTACACCTTC
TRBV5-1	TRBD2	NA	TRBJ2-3	CASSFPSGAKADTQYF	TGCGCCAGCAGCTTTCCTAGCGGGGCCAAGGCAGATACGCAGTATTTT
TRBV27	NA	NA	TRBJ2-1	CASSQITGADINEQFF	TGTGCCAGCAGCCAGATAACGGGAGCCGATATTAATGAGCAGTTCTTC
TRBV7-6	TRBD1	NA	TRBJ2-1	CASSPRQGPDNEQFF	TGTGCCAGCAGCCCACGACAGGGGCCAGACAATGAGCAGTTCTTC
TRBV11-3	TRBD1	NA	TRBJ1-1	CASSTGTGGITEAFF	TGTGCCAGCAGCACCGGGACAGGGGGAATAACTGAAGCTTTCTTT
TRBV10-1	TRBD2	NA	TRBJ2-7	CTSSEKPGEGEQYF	TGCACCAGCAGTGAGAAGCCGGGGGAGGGTGAGCAGTACTTC
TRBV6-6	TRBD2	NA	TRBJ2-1	CASSYRGLAGDNEQFF	TGTGCCAGCAGTTACAGGGGACTAGCGGGGGACAATGAGCAGTTCTTC
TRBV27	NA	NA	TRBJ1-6	CASSLSPSGVNSPLHF	TGTGCCAGCAGTTTATCGCCATCAGGGGTTAATTCACCCCTCCACTTT
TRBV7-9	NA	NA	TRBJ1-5	CASSSSGERTQHF	TGTGCCAGCAGCTCAAGCGGGGAAAGGACCCAGCATTTT
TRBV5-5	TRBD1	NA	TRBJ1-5	CASSVQVPGGPQHF	TGTGCCAGCAGCGTTCAGGTACCAGGGGGGCCCCAGCATTTT
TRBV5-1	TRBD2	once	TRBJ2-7	CASSLVTSGGPLKVGEQYF	TGCGCCAGCAGCTTGGTGACTAGCGGGGGGCCCCTCAAGGTCGGCGAGCAGTACTTC
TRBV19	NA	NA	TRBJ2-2	CASSIGEGSTGELFF	TGTGCCAGTAGTATAGGAGAGGGAAGCACCGGGGAGCTGTTTTTT
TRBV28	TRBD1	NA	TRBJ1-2	CASSYRGANYGYTF	TGTGCCAGCAGTTACAGGGGAGCTAACTATGGCTACACCTTC
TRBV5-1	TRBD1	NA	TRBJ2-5	CASSLAVQGNQETQYF	TGCGCCAGCAGCTTGGCCGTACAGGGGAATCAAGAGACCCAGTACTTC
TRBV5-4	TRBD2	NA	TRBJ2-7	CASSSPGTSGTYEQYF	TGTGCCAGCAGCTCACCCGGGACTAGCGGAACCTACGAGCAGTACTTC
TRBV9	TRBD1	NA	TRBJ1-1	CASSARGRGKTEAFF	TGTGCCAGCAGCGCCAGGGGGCGCGGGAAAACTGAAGCTTTCTTT
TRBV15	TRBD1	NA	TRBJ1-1	CATSRAKGGVGTGGPEAFF	TGTGCCACCAGCAGAGCGAAAGGGGGGGTAGGGACAGGGGGGCCTGAAGCTTTCTTT
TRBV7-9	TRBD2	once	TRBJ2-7	CASSPGLAGEFLIYEQYF	TGTGCCAGCAGCCCGGGACTAGCGGGGGAATTCTTAATCTACGAGCAGTACTTC
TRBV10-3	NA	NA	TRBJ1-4	CAISSDTRKLFF	TGTGCCATCAGTTCCGACACTAGGAAACTGTTTTTT